The next 29 T cell receptor beta chains were all read from a single sample in a study of blood T cell repertoires in COVID-19. Sequenced by immunoSEQ multiplex PCR; TCRdb stores in-frame clones only, minus some. Of around 190,000 clones in the sample, 83% were seen once. Sample: peripheral blood. The receptors were sampled from a human donor in a cohort sampled during active COVID-19.

This chain uses TRBV7-8 with TRBJ2-3; D call uncertain. The V and J ends lost 1 base and 0 bases respectively, with 14 bases between them. Looked up from germline, CDR1 is SGHVS and CDR2 is FQNEAQ. The CDR3 covers 17 residues. CDR3 loop: CASSLGGRPSSTDTQYF. The CDR3, as DNA: TGTGCCAGCAGCTTAGGCGGCAGACCTTCTAGCACAGATACGCAGTATTTT.

The chain recombines TRBV7-2 with TRBJ2-3, with 7 nucleotides matching TRBD2. After removal of 1 base from V and 3 bases from J, the junction contained 7 bases not matched to a gene. CDR1 SGHTA and CDR2 FQGNSA come from the germline V gene. The CDR3 is made up of 16 amino acids. CDR3: CASSLVPGGRTDTQYF. The CDR3 nucleotides read TGTGCCAGCAGCTTAGTTCCTGGCGGGAGAACAGATACGCAGTATTTT.

The chain carries TRBV19 and TRBJ2-4, with 9 bases aligning to TRBD2. V shed 5 bases, J shed 2 bases, and the junction held 10 bases outside the gene matches. This CDR3 has 17 amino acids. The germline V gene encodes CDR1 LNHDA and CDR2 SQIVND (reference sequence). The CDR3 DNA reads as TGTGCCAGTAGTCCCCAGGCCGCGGGGGGGACCAAAAACATTCAGTACTTC. Translation gives CASSPQAAGGTKNIQYF.

The chain is built from TRBV7-2 and TRBJ2-1; 12 nucleotides align to TRBD2. CDR3 length equals 16 residues. Germline assignment: CDR1 SGHTA and CDR2 FQGNSA. After removal of 1 base from V and 4 bases from J, the junction contained 2 bases not matched to a gene. This CDR3 is CASSLGTSGVYNEQFF. The DNA for the CDR3 is TGTGCCAGCAGCTTAGGGACTAGCGGGGTTTACAATGAGCAGTTCTTC.

V usage is TRBV28 and J usage is TRBJ2-7, with D hard to call. This CDR3 comprises 14 residues. The V gene lost 2 bases and the J gene lost 0 bases, with 8 bases spanning the gap. Germline V gene sequence: CDR1 MDHEN, CDR2 SYDVKM. The CDR3 loop reads CASSLDTSSYEQYF. In nucleotides, the CDR3 is TGTGCCAGCAGTTTAGACACGAGCTCCTACGAGCAGTACTTC.

This clone has at least ten counts. The rearrangement links TRBV4-3 to TRBJ2-7, with TRBD2 matching over 9 bases. Germline CDR1 is LGHNA and CDR2 is YSLEER. The CDR3 covers 17 residues. Trimming removed 0 bases from V and 1 base from J; junction bases left unmatched: 7. Written as DNA, the CDR3 is TGCGCCAGCAGCCAAGATATTGCGGGAGGGCCTTCCTACGAGCAGTACTTC. It yields the protein CASSQDIAGGPSYEQYF.

This chain uses TRBV4-2 with TRBJ1-2, with 9 bases fitting TRBD1. J lost 7 bases, V lost 1 base, and 10 bases had no gene match. In germline, CDR1 is LGHNA, CDR2 YNFKEQ. CDR3 length: 16 residues. In nucleotides, the CDR3 is TGTGCCAGCAGCCAAGTAGGATCACAGGGGGCGGGTGGCTACACCTTC. It yields the protein CASSQVGSQGAGGYTF.

This chain links TRBV27 with TRBJ2-6; D gene ambiguous. Germline values: CDR1 MNHEY, CDR2 SMNVEV (reference sequence). This CDR3 contains 14 residues. Trimming pared 8 bases from V and 3 bases from J, leaving 11 bases between. The CDR3 region is CASLSTGGANVLTF. The CDR3 DNA follows: TGTGCCAGCCTAAGTACGGGTGGGGCCAACGTCCTGACTTTC.

This chain joins TRBV28 and TRBJ1-5; D might be TRBD1 (5 bases). This CDR3 has 16 residues. Germline CDR1 reads MDHEN; CDR2 reads SYDVKM. The ends were cut back, 7 bases at V and 4 bases at J, with 20 bases in the middle. CDR3 amino acids: CASTPQRAKGNQPQHF. CDR3 nucleotide sequence: TGTGCCAGCACCCCCCAAAGGGCAAAGGGGAATCAGCCCCAGCATTTT.

The rearrangement links TRBV7-2 to TRBJ1-3; D is uncertain. The CDR3 is 16 amino acids. Per germline, CDR1 SGHTA and CDR2 FQGNSA. The V end lost 4 bases, the J end lost 3 bases, and 16 bases lay between the germline ends. As DNA, the CDR3 is TGTGCCAGCAGCTCCGCCGAGGTTATCGGTGGAAACACCATATATTTT. It translates to CASSSAEVIGGNTIYF.

This clone was observed a few times. CDR3 amino acids: CATSRDKGYEQYF. In nucleotides, the CDR3 is TGTGCCACCAGCAGAGATAAGGGGTACGAGCAGTACTTC. The rearrangement links TRBV15 to TRBJ2-7; possibly TRBD1 for D (5 bases). V lost 0 bases, J lost 4 bases, and 7 bases lay in between. This CDR3 contains 13 residues. Germline CDR1 and CDR2: LNHNV and YYDKDF (reference sequence).

This chain uses TRBV5-4 with TRBJ1-1; D might be TRBD1 (5 bases). This CDR3 is 14 amino acids long. V shed 0 bases and J shed 3 bases, with 9 bases lying between them. Looked up from germline, CDR1 is SGHNT and CDR2 is YYREEE (reference sequence). The CDR3 DNA is TGTGCCAGCAGCTTGGCCTGGGGGGACACTGAAGCTTTCTTT. The encoded protein is CASSLAWGDTEAFF.

This chain connects TRBV9 to TRBJ1-2; 10 bases are shared with TRBD1. The germline gives CDR1 SGDLS, CDR2 YYNGEE. V lost 3 bases and J lost 2; bases outside the gene matches: 4. This CDR3 has 15 amino acids. This CDR3 reads CASSEWTGGNYGYTF. The CDR3 region has the DNA TGTGCCAGCAGCGAATGGACAGGGGGGAACTATGGCTACACCTTC.

This rearrangement joins TRBV13 to TRBJ2-7; TRBD2 matches at 11 bases. CDR3 length: 16 amino acids. CDR1 and CDR2 (germline): PRHDT, FYEKMQ (reference sequence). The trim removed 3 bases at V and 0 bases at J, leaving 4 bases unmatched. This chain's CDR3 is CASSLLAGGSSYEQYF. CDR3 bases: TGTGCCAGCAGCTTGCTAGCGGGGGGTAGCTCCTACGAGCAGTACTTC. Drawing the rest from reference TRBV13 and TRBJ2-7, the complete variable domain is AAGVIQSPRHLIKEKRETATLKCYPIPRHDTVYWYQQGPGQDPQFLISFYEKMQSDKGSIPDRFSAQQFSDYHSELNMSSLELGDSALYFCASSLLAGGSSYEQYFGPGTRLTVT.

The chain has TRBV6-4 and TRBJ2-7; 7 bases map to TRBD2. V shed 8 bases and J 4 bases; nucleotides not matched to a gene: 8. Germline lookup yields CDR1 MRHNA and CDR2 SNTAGT. The CDR3 totals 13 residues. The CDR3 DNA is TGTGCCAGCCCCAGCGGGGATTGGTACGAGCAGTACTTC. Its translation is CASPSGDWYEQYF.

The J gene is TRBJ1-3, the V gene TRBV25-1; the match to TRBD1 covers 9 bases. V lost 6 bases, J lost 4 bases, and 4 bases stayed unmatched. The CDR3 runs to 14 residues. Germline V lookup: CDR1 MGHDK, CDR2 SYGVNS. The DNA of the CDR3 is TGTGCCAGCAGCCGGGACAGGGTCGGAAACACCATATATTTT. Translation gives CASSRDRVGNTIYF.

The V call is TRBV7-2, the J call TRBJ2-7; TRBD2 aligns across 9 bases. There are 16 residues in the CDR3. V lost 1 base to trimming and J lost 1 base; unmatched junction nucleotides: 5. CDR1 SGHTA and CDR2 FQGNSA come from the germline V gene. The CDR3 DNA is TGTGCCAGCAGCTTAGAGGGGCTAGCGGGATCCTACGAGCAGTACTTC. This sequence encodes CASSLEGLAGSYEQYF.

The CDR3 here is CASSVQGGYYEQYF. The DNA for the CDR3 is TGTGCCAGCAGTGTACAGGGGGGGTACTACGAGCAGTACTTC. The chain has TRBV25-1 and TRBJ2-7; D is perhaps TRBD1 (8 bases). The CDR3 covers 14 residues. V was pared by 4 bases and J by 3 bases, with 13 bases between. The germline V gene encodes CDR1 MGHDK and CDR2 SYGVNS.

The CDR3 DNA reads TGTGCCAGCAGCGGGGGGGGCTACGAGCAGTACTTC. It codes for CASSGGGYEQYF. The V and J genes are TRBV7-2 and TRBJ2-7, with 7 bases identical to TRBD2. This CDR3 spans 12 amino acids. The J segment lost 3 bases and the V segment lost 5 bases, leaving 1 base of the junction unmatched. In germline, CDR1 is SGHTA, CDR2 FQGNSA.

The J gene is TRBJ2-7, the V gene TRBV2; maybe TRBD2 (6 bases). The ends were cut back, 3 bases at V and 7 bases at J, with 10 bases in the middle. CDR1 is SNHLY, CDR2 FYNNEI, per germline. The CDR3 has 12 amino acids. The CDR3 bases are TGTGCCAGCAGTGACGGAGGGAAAGAGCAGTACTTC. This gives the protein CASSDGGKEQYF.

CDR3 sequence: CASSFGGVWNTEAFF. The CDR3 DNA is TGTGCCAGCAGTTTCGGGGGGGTCTGGAACACTGAAGCTTTCTTT. The chain combines TRBV6-5 with TRBJ1-1; tentatively, D is TRBD1 (5 bases). The CDR3 is made up of 15 amino acids. Trimming shortened V by 4 bases and J by 1 base, and 13 bases separated the two germline ends. Germline CDR1 is MNHEY and CDR2 is SVGAGI.

The chain is built from TRBV10-3 and TRBJ1-6, with unresolved D. V gave up 8 bases and J gave up 8 bases, with 16 bases separating them. In germline, CDR1 is ENHRY, CDR2 SYGVKD. The CDR3 has 14 amino acids. The CDR3 bases are TGTGCCATCGGGCGAATAAAAGCGGATTCACCCCTCCACTTT. This translates into CAIGRIKADSPLHF.

This sequence joins TRBV2 and TRBJ1-2, with 7 nucleotides matching TRBD1. The CDR3 has 15 amino acids. V lost 5 bases and J lost 6; bases outside the gene matches: 12. The germline CDR1 and CDR2 sequences are SNHLY and FYNNEI. DNA for the CDR3: TGTGCCAGCAGTAGACCGGGACAGCCTAGAGATGGCTACACCTTC. This codes for CASSRPGQPRDGYTF.

A few counts support this clone. The V and J genes are TRBV6-6 and TRBJ2-1; 11 bases fit TRBD2. The germline CDR1 and CDR2 sequences are MNHNY and SVGAGI (reference sequence). Trimming removed 5 bases from V and 5 bases from J; junction bases left unmatched: 5. This CDR3 contains 15 residues. CDR3 amino acids: CASSKGTSGHNEQFF. The CDR3, as DNA: TGTGCCAGCAGTAAAGGGACTAGCGGTCACAATGAGCAGTTCTTC.

The chain joins TRBV15 to TRBJ2-1; 7 bases match TRBD2. CDR1 LNHNV and CDR2 YYDKDF come from the germline V gene (reference sequence). This CDR3 region has 13 residues. V shed 3 bases and J 10 bases; nucleotides not matched to a gene: 6. The CDR3 loop reads CATSSRASGEQFF. The DNA for the CDR3 is TGTGCCACCAGCAGCAGAGCTAGCGGCGAGCAGTTCTTC.

A few counts support this clone. This chain connects TRBV27 to TRBJ2-7; 10 positions match TRBD2. The germline gives CDR1 MNHEY, CDR2 SMNVEV (reference sequence). J lost 1 base, V lost 7 bases, and 4 bases had no gene match. The CDR3 extends over 14 amino acids. The CDR3 nucleotides read TGTGCCAGCAAAGGAGCGGGAGGGTCCTACGAGCAGTACTTC. It encodes CASKGAGGSYEQYF.

This sequence joins TRBV9 and TRBJ1-2; TRBD1 aligns across 10 bases. This CDR3 spans 14 amino acids. Trimming took 4 bases from V and 4 from J; bases not matched to a gene: 4. Germline CDR1 reads SGDLS; CDR2 reads YYNGEE. CDR3 nucleotides: TGTGCCAGCAGCACCCGACAGGGGGCCTATGGCTACACCTTC. It specifies CASSTRQGAYGYTF.

The chain has TRBV6-5 and TRBJ2-3; TRBD2 matches at 7 bases. This CDR3 has 16 residues. Germline assignment: CDR1 MNHEY and CDR2 SVGAGI. The trim removed 3 bases at V and 1 base at J, leaving 7 bases unmatched. CDR3 in amino acids: CASSYGWGRGTDTQYF. The CDR3 DNA follows: TGTGCCAGCAGTTATGGGTGGGGGAGGGGCACAGATACGCAGTATTTT.

This sequence joins TRBV6-5 and TRBJ1-5, with 9 bases aligning to TRBD1. V gave up 6 bases and J gave up 3 bases; unmatched junction bases: 6. CDR3 length: 15 residues. Germline values: CDR1 MNHEY, CDR2 SVGAGI. CDR3 sequence: CASSPGQGNNQPQHF. The CDR3 region has the DNA TGTGCCAGCAGCCCGGGACAGGGTAACAATCAGCCCCAGCATTTT.